This T cell receptor beta chain was documented in a study of post-analysis software for immune sequencing data (dated by TCRdb to about 2015). A note on the overall study: Relapsing-remitting, secondary progressive and progressive-relapsing multiple sclerosis were recorded as disease courses, and subtype annotation was lacking for some patients. A subset of samples was prepared in parallel using single-end sample barcoding, then pooled and co-amplified after Illumina adapter ligation. Patient repertoires were compared against about a dozen previously published healthy control repertoires from donors aged roughly 6 to 26 years.

To demonstrate the VDJtools post-analysis software, the study profiled TCR beta repertoires from the peripheral blood of approximately twelve young patients with multiple sclerosis. The multiple sclerosis patients were children and adolescents between about 6 and 16 years of age. Worth noting for this clonotype: Its antigen is currently not known. No base-level quality is on record; no much larger clone is a single base apart.

The library was made by PCR. TCRdb records Illumina HiSeq 2500 as the sequencer. Unique molecular identifiers were incorporated into TCR beta cDNA libraries to reduce PCR and sequencing biases. Some 500,000 cDNA molecules were obtained for every 1 to 10 million input T cells, so each molecule roughly corresponded to one T cell. Patient libraries were prepared and sequenced with the same protocol used for the earlier healthy control dataset. Within a given batch, samples were prepared together, multiplexed and sequenced on the same HiSeq lane. In the original analysis: Raw barcoded reads were processed with MIGEC, discarding single-read molecular identifier groups before consensus assembly and CDR3 extraction. Clonotype tables were post-analysed with VDJtools, normalizing diversity by down-sampling all datasets to the smallest sample size. In repertoire overlap clustering, CDR3 amino acid sequences, but not nucleotide sequences, were matched to correct batch-related cross-sample contamination. Clones were called with MiXCR by TCRdb after fastp trimmed the public reads at Q25, and only in-frame beta chains were retained. Rows are combined by CDR3 protein, so each entry shows the most common genes and DNA. These V and J calls are TCRdb output, not the study's own analysis. The sample yields about 560,000 distinct CDR3 sequences; around 44% were counted once. The ten most abundant clones make up around 1.7% of the sample.

From its cysteine to its phenylalanine, the CDR3 spans 14 amino acids. Kept here is only the CDR3 DNA, which spans 42 bases and is read in frame from base 1. V and J lose 1 base and 5 bases, and a span of 12 bases separates them. Sequences SGHRS (CDR1) and YFSETQ (CDR2) are obtained from the germline V gene. The study at large found these results: Direct clustering with F measure showed strong co-clustering of samples prepared in the same batch, prompting a batch-effect correction. The multiple sclerosis patient group was slightly younger than the control group. Normalized Chao1 diversity was significantly lower in multiple sclerosis patients than controls, suggesting substantial peripheral T-cell clonal expansion. Patients showed significantly higher frequencies than controls for several TRBV segments, among them TRBV5-6, TRBV5-1 and TRBV20-1.

The TCR was taken from a girl between 5 and 17 years old with multiple sclerosis. The sequenced material came from blood. The V and J genes are TRBV5-1 and TRBJ2-5; the D segment could be TRBD1, given 6 matching bases. The bases are TGCGCCAGCAGCTTGTCACAGGGTGTGGAGACCCAGTACTTC. It translates to CASSLSQGVETQYF. The CDR3 plus the reference TRBV5-1 and TRBJ2-5 genes for the other parts give the full variable domain: KAGVTQTPRYLIKTRGQQVTLSCSPISGHRSVSWYQQTPGQGLQFLFEYFSETQRNKGNFPGRFSGRQFSNSRSEMNVSTLELGDSALYLCASSLSQGVETQYFGPGTRLLVL.